The clone carrying this T cell receptor (beta chain) was found many times. With MiXCR, TCRdb reprocessed the PCR reads. The sample has approximately 25,000 clones; roughly an eighth are singletons. V was shortened by 3 bases and J by 1 base, with 17 bases between the two germline ends. The CDR3 has 17 amino acids. The germline CDR1 and CDR2 sequences are MNHEY and SMNVEV (reference sequence). The record originates from a study of metastatic and nonmetastatic thyroid tumors. No patient received treatment before thyroid surgery. V usage is TRBV27 and J usage is TRBJ2-3; the D gene is possibly TRBD2 (6 bases). The receptor's source is a female donor with papillary thyroid cancer or a benign thyroid nodule (not recorded which). Some clones in this sample may be carry-over from other donors' samples. The sequenced sample was blood. The DNA for the CDR3 is TGTGCCAGCAGTTTGTTGATAGGAGGGCAGGGCACAGATACGCAGTATTTT. Amino acid sequence: CASSLLIGGQGTDTQYF.